These T cell receptor beta chains were read from a single sample in a study of T-cell reconstitution after alpha-beta-depleted transplantation in children. MiXCR was run by TCRdb on the PCR reads, yielding one entry per CDR3 protein. The table includes a few hundred thousand distinct CDR3 sequences, approximately 11% detected once. The material sequenced was PBMCs, taken before TCRalphabeta/CD19-depleted stem cell transplant. The receptors originated from a child younger than two with acute myeloid leukemia, due to receive a stem cell transplant. CDR3s include the opening cysteine and the closing phenylalanine or tryptophan. Fields, in order: V gene, clone size, J gene, D gene, CDR3 DNA, CDR3 protein. A D gene is named only where the DNA matches it firmly. The size of a clone is reported for some rows only, either as once, few or many, or as a class for expanded clones.

V: TRBV18
size: many
J: TRBJ2-7
D: .
DNA: TGTGCCAGCTCACCACCGAGAGACCAACTGTACGAGCAGTACTTC
CDR3: CASSPPRDQLYEQYF

V: TRBV10-2
size: .
J: TRBJ2-3
D: .
DNA: TGCGCCAGCAGTGAGGCGGCAGGGACTAGCACAGATACGCAGTATTTT
CDR3: CASSEAAGTSTDTQYF

V: TRBV12-3/TRBV12-4
size: many
J: TRBJ1-1
D: .
DNA: TGTGCCAGCAGTCCGGGAGTAAACCACTACACTGAAGCTTTCTTT
CDR3: CASSPGVNHYTEAFF

V: TRBV6-2/TRBV6-3
size: many
J: TRBJ2-7
D: .
DNA: TGTGCCAGCAGTTACCACTACCCCTACGAGCAGTACTTC
CDR3: CASSYHYPYEQYF

V: TRBV7-3
size: many
J: TRBJ2-5
D: .
DNA: TGTGCCAGCAGCGAGGTCCAAGGAACCCAGTACTTC
CDR3: CASSEVQGTQYF

V: TRBV11-2
size: few
J: TRBJ2-2
D: TRBD2
DNA: TGTGCCAGCAGCTTAACTTCTTGGGGACTAGCGGATAACACCGGGGAGCTGTTTTTT
CDR3: CASSLTSWGLADNTGELFF

V: TRBV12-3/TRBV12-4
size: many
J: TRBJ2-2
D: .
DNA: TGTGCCAGCAGCCGAGTGGGCACCGGGGAGCTGTTTTTT
CDR3: CASSRVGTGELFF

V: TRBV28
size: many
J: TRBJ2-3
D: .
DNA: TGTGCCAGCTGGGGATTCATTAGCACAGATACGCAGTATTTT
CDR3: CASWGFISTDTQYF

V: TRBV7-9
size: many
J: TRBJ2-5
D: TRBD1
DNA: TGTGCCAGCAGCCGGACAGGACAAGAGACCCAGTACTTC
CDR3: CASSRTGQETQYF

V: TRBV13
size: .
J: TRBJ2-5
D: .
DNA: TGTGCCAGCAGCTTAGTTGGGAACCCTGCGGAGACCCAGTACTTC
CDR3: CASSLVGNPAETQYF

V: TRBV12-3/TRBV12-4
size: .
J: TRBJ2-2
D: TRBD1
DNA: TGTGCCAGCAGTGCCGACAGGGGTTACACCGGGGAGCTGTTTTTT
CDR3: CASSADRGYTGELFF

V: TRBV21-1
size: .
J: TRBJ2-1
D: .
DNA: TGTGCCAGCAGTTGGGGCTTTGAGCAGTTCTTC
CDR3: CASSWGFEQFF

V: TRBV20-1
size: many
J: TRBJ1-5
D: .
DNA: TGCAGTGCTAGCTCGGGTCAACAGGACAATCAGCCCCAGCATTTT
CDR3: CSASSGQQDNQPQHF

V: TRBV25-1
size: many
J: TRBJ1-4
D: .
DNA: TGTGCCAGCAGCATCCCAGGGGATAAGGAAAAACTGTTTTTT
CDR3: CASSIPGDKEKLFF

V: TRBV5-1
size: many
J: TRBJ2-2
D: TRBD2
DNA: TGCGCCAGCAGCTTGAGACTAGCGGGAGGGCCTATCAACACCGGGGAGCTGTTTTTT
CDR3: CASSLRLAGGPINTGELFF

V: TRBV3-1
size: .
J: TRBJ1-5
D: TRBD1
DNA: TGTGCCAGCAGCCGCGGGACAGCCAGCAATCAGCCCCAGCATTTT
CDR3: CASSRGTASNQPQHF

V: TRBV28
size: many
J: TRBJ2-3
D: TRBD2
DNA: TGTGCCAGCAGTTCCGCCCGACTAGCGGGAGGGGGATCTAGCACAGATACGCAGTATTTT
CDR3: CASSSARLAGGGSSTDTQYF

V: TRBV5-1
size: many
J: TRBJ2-1
D: TRBD2
DNA: TGCGCCAGCAGCTTGGGACTAGCGGGAGGGCCCTACAATGAGCAGTTCTTC
CDR3: CASSLGLAGGPYNEQFF

V: TRBV5-1
size: many
J: TRBJ2-7
D: .
DNA: TGCGCCAGCAGCTTGGCGGGAGCAAGATACGAGCAGTACTTC
CDR3: CASSLAGARYEQYF

V: TRBV12-3/TRBV12-4
size: .
J: TRBJ2-5
D: TRBD1
DNA: TGTGCCAGCAGTTTTACCCCCGGGACAGGGGATGAGACCCAGTACTTC
CDR3: CASSFTPGTGDETQYF